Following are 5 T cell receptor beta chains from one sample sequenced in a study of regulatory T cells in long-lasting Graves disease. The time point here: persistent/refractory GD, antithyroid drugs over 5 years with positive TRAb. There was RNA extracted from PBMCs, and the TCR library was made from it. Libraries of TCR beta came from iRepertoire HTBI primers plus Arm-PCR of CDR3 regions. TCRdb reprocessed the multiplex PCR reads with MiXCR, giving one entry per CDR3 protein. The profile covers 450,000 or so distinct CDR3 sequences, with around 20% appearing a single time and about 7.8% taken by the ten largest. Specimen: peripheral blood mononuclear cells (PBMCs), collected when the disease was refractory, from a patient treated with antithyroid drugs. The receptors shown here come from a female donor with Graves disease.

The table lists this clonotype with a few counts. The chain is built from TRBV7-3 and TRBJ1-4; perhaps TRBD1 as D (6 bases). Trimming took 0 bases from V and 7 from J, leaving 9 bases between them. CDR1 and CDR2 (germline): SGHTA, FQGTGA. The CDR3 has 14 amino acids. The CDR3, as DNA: TGTGCCAGCAGCTTAACGGGACAACCTGAAAAACTGTTTTTT. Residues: CASSLTGQPEKLFF.

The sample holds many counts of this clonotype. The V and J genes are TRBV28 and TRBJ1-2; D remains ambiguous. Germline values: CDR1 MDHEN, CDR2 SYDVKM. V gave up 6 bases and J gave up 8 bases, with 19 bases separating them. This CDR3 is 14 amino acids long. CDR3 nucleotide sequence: TGTGCCAGCAGGACGTGGGCCCGTCGGTGGGGCTACACCTTC. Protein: CASRTWARRWGYTF.

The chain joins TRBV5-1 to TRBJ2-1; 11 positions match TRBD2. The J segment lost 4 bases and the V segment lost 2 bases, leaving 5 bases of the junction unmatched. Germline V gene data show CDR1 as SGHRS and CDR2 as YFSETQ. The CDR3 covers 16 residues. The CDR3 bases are TGCGCCAGCAGCTTCGCTAGCGGGAGGTATTACAATGAGCAGTTCTTC. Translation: CASSFASGRYYNEQFF.

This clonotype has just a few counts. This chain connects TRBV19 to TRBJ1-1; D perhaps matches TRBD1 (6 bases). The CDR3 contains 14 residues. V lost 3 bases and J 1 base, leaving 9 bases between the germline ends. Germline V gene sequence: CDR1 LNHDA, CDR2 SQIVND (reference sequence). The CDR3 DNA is TGTGCCAGTAGTATTACGGGACAGAACACTGAAGCTTTCTTT. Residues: CASSITGQNTEAFF. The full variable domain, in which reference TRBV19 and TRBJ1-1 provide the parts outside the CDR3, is DGGITQSPKYLFRKEGQNVTLSCEQNLNHDAMYWYRQDPGQGLRLIYYSQIVNDFQKGDIAEGYSVSREKKESFPLTVTSAQKNPTAFYLCASSITGQNTEAFFGQGTRLTVV.

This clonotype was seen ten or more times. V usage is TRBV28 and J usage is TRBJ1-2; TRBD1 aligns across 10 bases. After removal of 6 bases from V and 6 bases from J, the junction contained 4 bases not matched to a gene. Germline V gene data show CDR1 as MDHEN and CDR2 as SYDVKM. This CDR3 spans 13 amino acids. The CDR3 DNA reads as TGTGCCAGCAGAATGACAGGGGGCGATGGCTACACCTTC. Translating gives CASRMTGGDGYTF.